This section outlines one TCR beta chain sequence together with its context. This specimen includes other DNA sequences encoding the same CDR3. This entry comes from a study of blood T cell repertoires in COVID-19. Study information: T cells, B-cell-depleted T cells, or PBMCs provided the cDNA or gDNA that served as material.

Original processing notes: Reference gene primer amplification yielded estimated nucleated cell counts. Profiled with immunoSEQ multiplex PCR; TCRdb holds only in-frame clones, not every one. The DNA was the basis for D and trimming; V, J and clone size are from that table. Of 250,000 to 400,000 clones in the sample, approximately 87% were seen once. Input material: peripheral blood. The TCR was taken from a woman aged 25 to 39 with COVID-19, enrolled during active disease.

In DNA form, the CDR3 reads TGTGCCAGCAGCCCAGGACAGGGCTATGGCTACACCTTC. It encodes CASSPGQGYGYTF. The V call is TRBV7-3, the J call TRBJ1-2; TRBD1 aligns across 8 bases. The CDR3 totals 13 residues. The junction had 3 bases not matched to a gene; V was cut back by 5 bases and J by 4 bases. The germline V gene encodes CDR1 SGHTA and CDR2 FQGTGA.